The entry below describes one T cell receptor beta chain. The entry originates in a study of T cell changes during pregnancy in multiple sclerosis. Looked up from germline, CDR1 is KGHSH and CDR2 is LQKENI. This CDR3 spans 14 amino acids. V was pared by 3 bases and J by 8 bases, with 14 bases between. The method was immunoSEQ multiplex PCR; TCRdb's version includes in-frame clones alone and lacks a portion of them. The sample includes 65,000 to 75,000 clones, around nine tenths seen only once; the top ten take approximately 1.5%. The sequencing here drew on peripheral blood, taken in the third trimester of pregnancy. The J gene is TRBJ2-1, the V gene TRBV18; maybe TRBD1 (6 bases). The sequence was collected from a female donor in good health, enrolled as a control in a pregnancy study. CDR3: CASSPNRVTDEQFF. The DNA for the CDR3 is TGTGCCAGCTCACCTAACAGGGTGACGGATGAGCAGTTCTTC. The full variable domain, rest sourced from reference TRBV18 and TRBJ2-1, is NAGVMQNPRHLVRRRGQEARLRCSPMKGHSHVYWYRQLPEEGLKFMVYLQKENIIDESGMPKERFSAEFPKEGPSILRIQQVVRGDSAAYFCASSPNRVTDEQFFGPGTRLTVL.